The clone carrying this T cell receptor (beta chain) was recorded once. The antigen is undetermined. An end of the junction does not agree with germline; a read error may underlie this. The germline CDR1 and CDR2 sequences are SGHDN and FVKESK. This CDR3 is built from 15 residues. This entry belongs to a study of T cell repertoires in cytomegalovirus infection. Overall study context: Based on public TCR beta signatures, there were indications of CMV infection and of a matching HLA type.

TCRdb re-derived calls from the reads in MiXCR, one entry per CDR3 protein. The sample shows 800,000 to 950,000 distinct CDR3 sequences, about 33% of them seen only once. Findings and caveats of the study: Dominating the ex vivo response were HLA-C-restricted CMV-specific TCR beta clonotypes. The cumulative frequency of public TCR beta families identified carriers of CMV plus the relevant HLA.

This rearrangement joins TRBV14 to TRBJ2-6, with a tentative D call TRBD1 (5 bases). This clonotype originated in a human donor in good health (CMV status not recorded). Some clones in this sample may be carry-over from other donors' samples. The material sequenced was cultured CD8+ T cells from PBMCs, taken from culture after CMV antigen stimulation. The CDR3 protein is CASSQLGSGANVLTF. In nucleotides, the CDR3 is TGTGCCAGCAGCCAACTAGGCTCTGGGGCCAACGTCCTAACTTTC.